This TCR beta chain was recorded in a study of post-analysis software for immune sequencing data. Overall study findings and caveats: There were four or five TRBV segments more frequent in patients than controls, and TRBV5-6, TRBV5-1 and TRBV20-1 were among them.

cDNA libraries of TCR beta carried unique molecular identifiers. TCRdb independently ran MiXCR on the PCR reads; one entry per CDR3 protein. The top ten clones hold about 4.8% of a sample with roughly 800,000 distinct CDR3 sequences, about 57% of them seen once. The length of the CDR3 is 12 residues. Deletions cut 0 bases from V and 8 bases from J, with 7 bases between. Germline-derived CDR1 and CDR2 are MGHRA and YSYEKL. Regarding this clonotype: Its antigen remains unidentified.

This chain links TRBV4-1 with TRBJ1-2; D uncertain. The specimen sequenced was blood. This clonotype was sampled from a girl aged 10 to 17 with multiple sclerosis. CDR3 DNA sequence: TGCGCCAGCAGCCAAGAGTCCGTGGGCTACACCTTC. Its translation is CASSQESVGYTF.